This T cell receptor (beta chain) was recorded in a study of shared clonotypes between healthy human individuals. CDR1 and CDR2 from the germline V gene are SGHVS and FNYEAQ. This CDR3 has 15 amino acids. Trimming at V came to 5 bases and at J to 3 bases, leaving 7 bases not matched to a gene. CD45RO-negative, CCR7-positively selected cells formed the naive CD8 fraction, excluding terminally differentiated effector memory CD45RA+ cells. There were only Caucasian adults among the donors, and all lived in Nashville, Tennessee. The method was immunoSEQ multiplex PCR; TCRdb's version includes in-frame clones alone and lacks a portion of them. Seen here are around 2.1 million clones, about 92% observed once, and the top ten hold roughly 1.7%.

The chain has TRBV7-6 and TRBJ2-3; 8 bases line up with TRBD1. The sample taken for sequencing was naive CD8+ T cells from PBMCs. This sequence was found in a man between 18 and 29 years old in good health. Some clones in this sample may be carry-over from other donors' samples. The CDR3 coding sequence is TGTGCCAGCAGCAGCAGGGGGCGAAAGACAGATACGCAGTATTTT. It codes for CASSSRGRKTDTQYF. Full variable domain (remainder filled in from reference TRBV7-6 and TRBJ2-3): GAGVSQSPRYKVTKRGQDVALRCDPISGHVSLYWYRQALGQGPEFLTYFNYEAQQDKSGLPNDRFSAERPEGSISTLTIQRTEQRDSAMYRCASSSRGRKTDTQYFGPGTRLTVL.